The source of this TCR beta chain is a study of blood T cell repertoires in COVID-19. Study-level background: Acute-phase and convalescent COVID-19 samples originated in the United States, Italy and Spain. T cells, B-cell-depleted T cells, or PBMCs supplied cDNA or gDNA.

Per the germline V gene, CDR1 is SGDLS and CDR2 is YYNGEE. V shed 0 bases, J shed 8 bases, and the junction held 5 bases outside the gene matches. There are 16 residues in the CDR3. Original processing methods: Estimated nucleated cell counts came from reference gene primer amplification. Libraries were prepared by immunoSEQ multiplex PCR; TCRdb keeps only in-frame clonotypes and omits some of them. V and J calls and clone size are copied from that table; D and trimming were computed from the DNA. Of some 170,000 clones in the sample, about 85% were seen once. The specimen sequenced was peripheral blood. This clonotype originated in a man aged 40-49 years with acute or convalescent COVID-19. The genes are TRBV9 and TRBJ2-1; TRBD2 matches 13 bases. The CDR3 DNA follows: TGTGCCAGCAGCGTAGCGATCGGACTAGCGGGGGATGAGCAGTTCTTC. Its protein product is CASSVAIGLAGDEQFF.